The 18 T cell receptor beta chains below all came from one sample that was sequenced in a study of glioma-infiltrating T cells after dendritic cell vaccination. Using immunoSEQ multiplex PCR, the repertoire was profiled, and TCRdb retains in-frame clones only, with some absent. The table has some 73,000 clones, over 75% seen once. The sequencing used blood, collected before dendritic cell vaccination. The receptors stem from a human donor with glioblastoma.

The chain carries TRBV6-4 and TRBJ2-4, with 8 nucleotides matching TRBD2. The V segment lost 0 bases and the J segment 0 bases; nucleotides outside the gene matches: 1. The CDR3 consists of 16 residues. Germline lookup yields CDR1 MRHNA and CDR2 SNTAGT. CDR3 in amino acids: CASSDSAGGAKNIQYF. CDR3 nucleotides: TGTGCCAGCAGTGACTCGGCGGGAGGAGCCAAAAACATTCAGTACTTC.

The chain joins TRBV13 to TRBJ2-3, with D possibly being TRBD2 (6 bases). Germline V gene sequence: CDR1 PRHDT, CDR2 FYEKMQ (reference sequence). Trimming shortened V by 7 bases and J by 1 base, and 9 bases separated the two germline ends. The CDR3 covers 13 residues. The CDR3 loop reads CASKGGGTDTQYF. The CDR3 coding sequence is TGTGCCAGCAAGGGCGGGGGCACAGATACGCAGTATTTT.

The chain couples TRBV4-1 to TRBJ2-3; 9 bases are shared with TRBD2. This CDR3 region has 17 residues. The germline V gene encodes CDR1 MGHRA and CDR2 YSYEKL. V lost 11 bases to trimming and J lost 0 bases; unmatched junction nucleotides: 15. The CDR3 DNA reads TGCGCCTCAAAACGGCGGGAGGGCCCGGCAAGCACAGATACGCAGTATTTT. Translated, it gives CASKRREGPASTDTQYF.

This chain uses TRBV5-1 with TRBJ2-6, with 9 bases fitting TRBD1. Per the germline V gene, CDR1 is SGHRS and CDR2 is YFSETQ. The trim removed 3 bases at V and 3 bases at J, leaving 4 bases unmatched. This CDR3 has 16 residues. The CDR3 nucleotides read TGCGCCAGCAGCTCACAGGGGGCAGGTGGGGCCAACGTCCTGACTTTC. Translated, it gives CASSSQGAGGANVLTF.

V is TRBV11-2 and J is TRBJ2-5; tentatively, D is TRBD2 (6 bases). This CDR3 contains 13 residues. Trimming left V 5 bases short and J 7 bases short, with 14 bases between. The germline gives CDR1 SGHAT, CDR2 FQNNGV. The CDR3 region is CASSPRLEGTQYF. CDR3 coding DNA: TGTGCCAGCAGCCCACGACTAGAGGGGACCCAGTACTTC.

The gene calls are TRBV2 and TRBJ2-5; 7 positions match TRBD1. With V trimmed by 5 bases and J by 3 bases, 9 bases remained unmatched. The V gene's germline CDR1 is SNHLY and CDR2 FYNNEI. This CDR3 is built from 15 residues. The CDR3 loop reads CASSLMTGREETQYF. The CDR3 region has the DNA TGTGCCAGCAGTCTCATGACAGGGCGGGAAGAGACCCAGTACTTC.

V gene TRBV18 combines with J gene TRBJ2-1; a possible D gene is TRBD1 (5 bases). Between the trimmed V and J ends, which lost 2 bases and 2 bases, there was a span of 13 bases. The length of the CDR3 is 16 residues. CDR1 KGHSH and CDR2 LQKENI come from the germline V gene. The CDR3 here is CASSPSQGLAYNEQFF. Here the CDR3 DNA reads TGTGCCAGCTCACCATCCCAGGGCTTAGCCTACAATGAGCAGTTCTTC.

The chain couples TRBV12-5 to TRBJ1-1; 9 bases are shared with TRBD1. V was clipped by 5 bases and J by 1 base; unmatched bases: 14. CDR1 is LGHNT and CDR2 is FRNRAP in the germline V gene. The CDR3 spans 18 residues. The CDR3 nucleotides are TGTGCTAGTGGTCCTGGGGCCGGGACAGGGTTATGGAACACTGAAGCTTTCTTT. Its protein is CASGPGAGTGLWNTEAFF.

The chain is built from TRBV27 and TRBJ2-1; 9 nucleotides agree with TRBD2. The V and J ends lost 5 bases and 7 bases, in that order; junction bases with no gene match: 9. The CDR3 has 15 residues. Germline values: CDR1 MNHEY, CDR2 SMNVEV (reference sequence). The CDR3: CASSTLAGPLNEQFF. CDR3 coding DNA: TGTGCCAGCAGTACTCTAGCGGGGCCCTTAAATGAGCAGTTCTTC.

The rearrangement uses TRBV30 and TRBJ2-7, with D possibly TRBD1 on 6 matching bases. CDR1 is GTSNPN and CDR2 is SVGIG in the germline V gene (reference sequence). V dropped 2 bases and J dropped 2 bases, with 10 bases sitting between them. CDR3 size: 13 residues. The CDR3 DNA follows: TGTGCCTGGAGTCAAGGGGGAACCTACGAGCAGTACGTC. This translates into CAWSQGGTYEQYV.

The chain joins TRBV9 to TRBJ2-2; a weak D match, TRBD2 (7 bases). The germline CDR1 and CDR2 sequences are SGDLS and YYNGEE. Deletions cut 0 bases from V and 6 bases from J, with 18 bases between. The CDR3 has 17 residues. The CDR3 spells CASSVARGGERSGELFF. CDR3 in DNA: TGTGCCAGCAGCGTAGCCAGGGGAGGGGAAAGGTCCGGGGAGCTGTTTTTT.

The chain recombines TRBV7-2 with TRBJ2-5; no firm D call. V lost 3 bases, J lost 4 bases, and 18 bases lay in between. The V gene's germline CDR1 is SGHTA and CDR2 FQGNSA. The CDR3 length is 16 residues. This CDR3 is CASSFQATPQGETQYF. As DNA, the CDR3 is TGTGCCAGCAGCTTTCAGGCCACACCCCAAGGAGAGACCCAGTACTTC.

The chain carries TRBV9 and TRBJ2-1; D remains unclear. V lost 0 bases and J 6 bases, leaving 10 bases between the germline ends. The CDR3 contains 14 residues. CDR1 SGDLS and CDR2 YYNGEE come from the germline V gene. The CDR3 DNA is TGTGCCAGCAGCGTAGCCCCGGTTGGCAATGAGCAGTTCTTC. Protein: CASSVAPVGNEQFF.

The chain is built from TRBV19 and TRBJ2-7; weak D call: TRBD2 (6 bases). The CDR3 consists of 15 residues. Germline V gives CDR1 LNHDA, CDR2 SQIVND (reference sequence). V lost 5 bases and J lost 3, with 17 bases in between. Written as DNA, the CDR3 is TGTGCCAGTAGTGAGTGGCGGGGAAATCTCTACGAGCAGTACTTC. Translating gives CASSEWRGNLYEQYF.

The chain recombines TRBV6-1 with TRBJ1-5, with D possibly TRBD1 on 6 matching bases. Between the trimmed V and J ends, which lost 5 bases and 5 bases, there was a span of 13 bases. CDR1 and CDR2 from the germline V gene are MNHNS and SASEGT. This CDR3 has 14 residues. CDR3 sequence reads: CASSPQGRYQPQHF. The CDR3 DNA reads as TGTGCCAGCAGTCCGCAGGGGCGGTATCAGCCCCAGCATTTT.

In the case of this clone: One end of the junction fails to match germline, which may point to a read error. This rearrangement joins TRBV19 to TRBJ2-2; TRBD1 matches at 9 bases. Per germline, CDR1 LNHDA and CDR2 SQIVND (reference sequence). This CDR3 region has 14 residues. As DNA, the CDR3 is TGTGCCAGTATCGGGACAGGGAACGCCGGGGAGCTGTTTTTT. This encodes CASIGTGNAGELFF.

CDR3 DNA: TGCGCCAGCAGCCAAGAAGGGGGTCGGCGGGCGACCAATGAGCAGTTCTTC. It is translated as CASSQEGGRRATNEQFF. This chain links TRBV4-1 with TRBJ2-1; D is perhaps TRBD1 (6 bases). The CDR3 totals 17 residues. The germline V gene encodes CDR1 MGHRA and CDR2 YSYEKL. With 0 bases removed from V and 6 bases from J, the gap between germline ends came to 18 bases.

The chain uses TRBV2 and TRBJ1-3, with 8 positions matching TRBD1. Germline CDR1 reads SNHLY; CDR2 reads FYNNEI. The CDR3 length is 16 residues. After removal of 6 bases from V and 4 bases from J, the junction contained 11 bases not matched to a gene. The DNA of the CDR3 is TGTGCCAGCAGCCTCCAAGACAGGGGATCCGGAAACACCATATATTTT. This codes for CASSLQDRGSGNTIYF.